The 26 T cell receptor beta chains below come from one sample, sequenced in a study of blood T cell repertoires in COVID-19. TCRdb's table, derived via immunoSEQ multiplex PCR, lists solely in-frame clones and lacks some. The repertoire consists of about 250,000 clones, with approximately 90% occurring once and the leading ten covering about 6.3%. Specimen: PBMCs or T cells enriched from blood (not recorded which). These receptor sequences come from a woman aged 30 to 39 with acute COVID-19.

This clone was detected once. The chain couples TRBV7-8 to TRBJ1-1, with 7 bases lining up with TRBD1. Germline CDR1 and CDR2: SGHVS and FQNEAQ. The CDR3 has 14 residues. V lost 5 bases, J lost 4 bases, and 7 bases stayed unmatched. The CDR3 DNA is TGTGCCAGCAGCGTCGACCGGACAGGCACTGAAGCTTTCTTT. Its protein product is CASSVDRTGTEAFF.

The V and J genes are TRBV19 and TRBJ1-2; 8 bases line up with TRBD1. CDR3 length equals 13 residues. The V gene end was trimmed by 7 bases and the J gene end by 8 bases; junction bases not matched to a gene: 9. Germline CDR1 and CDR2: LNHDA and SQIVND (reference sequence). This CDR3 reads CASTQDRGGGYTF. The CDR3 DNA sequence: TGTGCCAGTACCCAAGACAGGGGTGGAGGCTACACCTTC.

There are a few counts of this clone. The chain links TRBV7-3 to TRBJ1-1, with TRBD1 identical over 8 bases. With 3 bases clipped from V and 4 bases from J, the junction kept 1 base outside the gene matches. The CDR3 contains 13 residues. The germline V gene has CDR1 SGHTA and CDR2 FQGTGA. The CDR3 region has the DNA TGTGCCAGCAGCTTTACAGGGGGCACTGAAGCTTTCTTT. Translation gives CASSFTGGTEAFF.

DNA for the CDR3: TGCGCCAGCAGCGTTAGCGGGTCCTCCTACAATGAGCAGTTCTTC. It encodes CASSVSGSSYNEQFF. The chain carries TRBV5-1 and TRBJ2-1; 7 nucleotides align to TRBD2. The CDR3 runs 15 residues. Germline assignment: CDR1 SGHRS and CDR2 YFSETQ. The J segment lost 0 bases and the V segment lost 4 bases, leaving 4 bases of the junction unmatched.

The V gene is TRBV19, the J gene TRBJ1-2; a possible D gene is TRBD1 (5 bases). In germline, CDR1 is LNHDA, CDR2 SQIVND (reference sequence). This CDR3 comprises 13 residues. V was shortened by 4 bases and J by 5 bases, with 11 bases between the two germline ends. The CDR3 sequence: CASSTAGLYGYTF. The CDR3 region has the DNA TGTGCCAGTAGTACGGCAGGGCTTTATGGCTACACCTTC.

The chain uses TRBV5-1 and TRBJ2-7; the D gene is possibly TRBD1 (5 bases). Trimming shortened V by 0 bases and J by 0 bases, and 13 bases separated the two germline ends. Germline assignment: CDR1 SGHRS and CDR2 YFSETQ. This CDR3 is 16 amino acids long. The chain's CDR3 is CASSLAFQGVSYEQYF. CDR3 sequence (DNA): TGCGCCAGCAGCTTGGCCTTCCAAGGGGTCTCCTACGAGCAGTACTTC.

The chain couples TRBV5-1 to TRBJ2-1; TRBD1 agrees at 7 bases. The CDR3 covers 14 residues. V dropped 1 base and J dropped 4; count of bases not matched to a gene: 2. CDR1 SGHRS and CDR2 YFSETQ come from the germline V gene. The CDR3, as DNA: TGCGCCAGCAGCTTGCTGGACAGGTACAATGAGCAGTTCTTC. As protein: CASSLLDRYNEQFF.

The V and J genes are TRBV5-4 and TRBJ2-7; D might be TRBD2 (5 bases). V lost 0 bases and J 5 bases, leaving 6 bases between the germline ends. Germline CDR1 SGHNT, CDR2 YYREEE (reference sequence). The CDR3 totals 12 residues. CDR3 sequence: CASSLGENEQYF. CDR3 in DNA: TGTGCCAGCAGCTTGGGGGAGAACGAGCAGTACTTC.

The chain uses TRBV9 and TRBJ1-2, with TRBD1 as a possible D gene (5 bases). This CDR3 is built from 16 residues. Per germline, CDR1 SGDLS and CDR2 YYNGEE. V lost 2 bases to trimming and J lost 4 bases, with 18 bases between them. CDR3 sequence (DNA): TGTGCCAGCAGCGTTTGGTCCGGCAGGGCCCCCTATGGCTACACCTTC. This gives the protein CASSVWSGRAPYGYTF.

This chain links TRBV19 with TRBJ1-3; D may be TRBD1 (5 bases). V gave up 3 bases and J gave up 4 bases, with 10 bases separating them. This CDR3 spans 14 amino acids. Per the germline V gene, CDR1 is LNHDA and CDR2 is SQIVND (reference sequence). CDR3 residues: CASSIRGYGNTIYF. The CDR3 coding sequence is TGTGCCAGTAGTATTCGGGGGTACGGAAACACCATATATTTT. Full variable domain (missing parts from reference TRBV19 and TRBJ1-3): DGGITQSPKYLFRKEGQNVTLSCEQNLNHDAMYWYRQDPGQGLRLIYYSQIVNDFQKGDIAEGYSVSREKKESFPLTVTSAQKNPTAFYLCASSIRGYGNTIYFGEGSWLTVV.

The rearrangement links TRBV18 to TRBJ2-1; 8 bases align to TRBD1. Germline V gene sequence: CDR1 KGHSH, CDR2 LQKENI. This CDR3 has 16 residues. The V and J ends lost 6 bases and 3 bases, in that order; junction bases with no gene match: 10. The CDR3 here is CASSRSGGSLYNEQFF. The CDR3 DNA reads TGTGCCAGCTCCCGATCAGGGGGCTCCCTCTACAATGAGCAGTTCTTC. The entire variable domain, with the rest obtained from reference TRBV18 and TRBJ2-1, is as follows: NAGVMQNPRHLVRRRGQEARLRCSPMKGHSHVYWYRQLPEEGLKFMVYLQKENIIDESGMPKERFSAEFPKEGPSILRIQQVVRGDSAAYFCASSRSGGSLYNEQFFGPGTRLTVL.

The rearrangement joins TRBV7-2 to TRBJ2-7; D is undetermined. The CDR3 covers 15 residues. The germline V gene encodes CDR1 SGHTA and CDR2 FQGNSA. V lost 1 base and J 5 bases, leaving 15 bases between the germline ends. The CDR3 reads CASSLGGLQSNEQYF. As DNA, the CDR3 is TGTGCCAGCAGCTTAGGTGGGCTGCAAAGCAACGAGCAGTACTTC.

This clone came up once. The rearrangement joins TRBV2 to TRBJ1-2; 7 bases match TRBD1. The junction had 12 bases not matched to a gene; V was cut back by 5 bases and J by 6 bases. From germline, CDR1 is SNHLY and CDR2 FYNNEI. This CDR3 is 15 amino acids long. The CDR3 sequence: CASSRTGDEWDGYTF. CDR3 DNA sequence: TGTGCCAGCAGTCGTACAGGGGATGAGTGGGATGGCTACACCTTC. The full variable domain, in which reference TRBV2 and TRBJ1-2 provide the parts outside the CDR3, is EPEVTQTPSHQVTQMGQEVILRCVPISNHLYFYWYRQILGQKVEFLVSFYNNEISEKSEIFDDQFSVERPDGSNFTLKIRSTKLEDSAMYFCASSRTGDEWDGYTFGSGTRLTVV.

This clone was recorded a few times. The rearrangement links TRBV19 to TRBJ1-2; D may be TRBD1 (6 bases). The germline CDR1 and CDR2 sequences are LNHDA and SQIVND (reference sequence). The CDR3 covers 16 residues. The germline V and J ends were trimmed by 7 bases and 2 bases, with 20 bases remaining between them. DNA of the CDR3: TGTGCCAGTAAGGGGGTCGTGCGCCAGGAGAACTATGGCTACACCTTC. It codes for CASKGVVRQENYGYTF.

The chain links TRBV19 to TRBJ2-5, with TRBD2 as a possible D gene (5 bases). The germline gives CDR1 LNHDA, CDR2 SQIVND (reference sequence). Trimming took 9 bases from V and 1 from J, leaving 12 bases between them. This CDR3 region has 13 residues. The CDR3 coding sequence is TGTGCCAGCTCCGGACTCGTCCAAGAGACCCAGTACTTC. Its protein is CASSGLVQETQYF.

As regards this clone: Germline is not matched at one junction end, which may reflect a read error. V and J are TRBV14 and TRBJ2-1; 11 bases line up with TRBD2. Germline V CDR1 and CDR2: SGHDN, FVKESK. This CDR3 is built from 16 residues. DNA of the CDR3: TGTGCCAGCAGCCAGGGCGTAGCGGGAGGGCCTGGGGAGCGGTTCTTC. This encodes CASSQGVAGGPGERFF.

The V and J genes are TRBV6-6 and TRBJ2-7; 8 nucleotides match TRBD2. CDR1 and CDR2 (germline): MNHNY, SVGAGI (reference sequence). The CDR3 totals 14 residues. V shed 6 bases and J 0 bases; nucleotides not matched to a gene: 4. The CDR3 bases are TGTGCCAGCAGGAGACTAGCGACCTCCTACGAGCAGTACTTC. It specifies CASRRLATSYEQYF.

The chain combines TRBV14 with TRBJ2-7; 7 bases fit TRBD2. This CDR3 has 15 residues. Germline loops: CDR1 SGHDN, CDR2 FVKESK. J lost 3 bases, V lost 1 base, and 6 bases had no gene match. The CDR3, as DNA: TGTGCCAGCAGCCAAGCCTGGGGGAGGGACTACGAGCAGTACTTC. Protein sequence: CASSQAWGRDYEQYF.

This clone was seen only once. This chain joins TRBV7-9 and TRBJ2-5, with D maybe TRBD1 (5 bases). In germline, CDR1 is SEHNR, CDR2 FQNEAQ (reference sequence). CDR3 length: 16 amino acids. V shed 1 base and J shed 2 bases, with 14 bases lying between them. The CDR3: CASSLVGAISQETQYF. In DNA, the CDR3 is TGTGCCAGCAGCTTAGTAGGGGCCATCTCTCAAGAGACCCAGTACTTC.

This clone was found once. The chain joins TRBV5-1 to TRBJ1-1, with TRBD1 matching over 7 bases. With 0 bases clipped from V and 5 bases from J, the junction kept 7 bases outside the gene matches. Looked up from germline, CDR1 is SGHRS and CDR2 is YFSETQ. The CDR3 runs to 15 residues. The CDR3 DNA sequence: TGCGCCAGCAGCTTGGGCGGGACAGATGGGACTGAAGCTTTCTTT. Its protein is CASSLGGTDGTEAFF.

The chain joins TRBV5-1 to TRBJ1-2; TRBD1 aligns across 7 bases. Trimming removed 4 bases from V and 8 bases from J; junction bases left unmatched: 14. The V gene's germline CDR1 is SGHRS and CDR2 YFSETQ. The CDR3 runs to 15 residues. In nucleotides, the CDR3 is TGCGCCAGCAGCGCCCAAACAGGGGCCAGTTGGGGCTACACCTTC. Protein sequence: CASSAQTGASWGYTF.

The chain is built from TRBV7-3 and TRBJ2-1; the match to TRBD2 covers 10 bases. The V gene end was trimmed by 4 bases and the J gene end by 8 bases; junction bases not matched to a gene: 8. This CDR3 is 15 amino acids long. Germline loops: CDR1 SGHTA, CDR2 FQGTGA. CDR3 nucleotide sequence: TGTGCCAGCAGCTCGTTAGCGGGGGGATTGTATGAGCAGTTCTTC. It codes for CASSSLAGGLYEQFF.

The rearrangement uses TRBV6-5 and TRBJ2-2; D is possibly TRBD1 (6 bases). This CDR3 spans 14 amino acids. Trimming pared 2 bases from V and 7 bases from J, leaving 11 bases between. Germline V gene lookup returns CDR1 MNHEY and CDR2 SVGAGI. CDR3 region: CASSYRQGNGELFF. DNA for the CDR3: TGTGCCAGCAGTTACCGGCAGGGGAACGGGGAGCTGTTTTTT.

The J gene is TRBJ2-4, the V gene TRBV7-9; weak D call: TRBD1 (6 bases). The CDR3 totals 16 residues. V was pared by 5 bases and J by 0 bases, with 14 bases between. Germline V gives CDR1 SEHNR, CDR2 FQNEAQ (reference sequence). CDR3 coding DNA: TGTGCCAGCAGCCCAGAGACAGGTCTAGCCAAAAACATTCAGTACTTC. Its translation is CASSPETGLAKNIQYF.

This sequence joins TRBV11-3 and TRBJ2-1; tentative D call: TRBD2 (6 bases). The CDR3 runs to 15 residues. Trimming shortened V by 4 bases and J by 5 bases, and 15 bases separated the two germline ends. The germline V gene encodes CDR1 SGHNT and CDR2 YENEEA. The CDR3 DNA sequence: TGTGCCAGCAGCTCCAGGAGGGCCCTTAACAATGAGCAGTTCTTC. Residues: CASSSRRALNNEQFF.

CDR3 nucleotide sequence: TGTGCCAGTAGTATTTATCAGGGCATCGTTGTCGCCGGGGAGCTGTTTTTT. Encoded protein: CASSIYQGIVVAGELFF. This chain uses TRBV19 with TRBJ2-2; tentative D call: TRBD1 (5 bases). CDR1 LNHDA and CDR2 SQIVND come from the germline V gene (reference sequence). Trimming stripped 3 bases from V and 6 bases from J, with 20 bases between. The CDR3 contains 17 residues.